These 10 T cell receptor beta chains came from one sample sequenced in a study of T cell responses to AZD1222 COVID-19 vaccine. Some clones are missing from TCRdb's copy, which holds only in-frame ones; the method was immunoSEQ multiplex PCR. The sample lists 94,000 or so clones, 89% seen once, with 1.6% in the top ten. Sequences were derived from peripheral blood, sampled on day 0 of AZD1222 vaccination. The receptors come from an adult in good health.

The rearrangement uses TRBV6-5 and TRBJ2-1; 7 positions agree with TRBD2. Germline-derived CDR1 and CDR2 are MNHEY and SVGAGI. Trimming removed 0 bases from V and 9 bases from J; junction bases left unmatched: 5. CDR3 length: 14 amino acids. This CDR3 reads CASSYSSRGVEQFF. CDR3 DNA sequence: TGTGCCAGCAGTTACTCGAGTCGGGGGGTTGAGCAGTTCTTC.

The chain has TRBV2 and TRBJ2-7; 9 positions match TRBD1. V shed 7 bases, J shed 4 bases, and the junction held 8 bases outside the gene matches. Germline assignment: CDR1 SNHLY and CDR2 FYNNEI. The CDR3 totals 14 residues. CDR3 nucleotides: TGTGCCAGCACACGGGACAGGGAAGCTTACGAGCAGTACTTC. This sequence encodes CASTRDREAYEQYF.

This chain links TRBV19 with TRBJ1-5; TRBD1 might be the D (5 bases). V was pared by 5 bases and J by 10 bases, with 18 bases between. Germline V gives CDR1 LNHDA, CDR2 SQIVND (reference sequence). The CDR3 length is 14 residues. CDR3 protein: CASSLGRVYQPQHF. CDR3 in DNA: TGTGCCAGTAGTCTCGGCAGGGTCTACCAACCCCAGCATTTT.

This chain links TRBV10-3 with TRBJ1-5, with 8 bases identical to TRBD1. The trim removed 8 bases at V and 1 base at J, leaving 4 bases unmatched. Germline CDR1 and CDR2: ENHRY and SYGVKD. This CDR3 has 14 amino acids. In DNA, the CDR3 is TGTGCCATCGGACAGGGTAGGAGCAATCAGCCCCAGCATTTT. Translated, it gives CAIGQGRSNQPQHF.

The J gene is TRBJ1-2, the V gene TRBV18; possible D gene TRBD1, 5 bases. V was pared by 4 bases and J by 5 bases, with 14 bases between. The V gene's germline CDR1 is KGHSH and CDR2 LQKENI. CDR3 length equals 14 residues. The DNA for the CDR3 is TGTGCCAGCTCACAAACACGGAAGGGGTATGGCTACACCTTC. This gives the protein CASSQTRKGYGYTF.

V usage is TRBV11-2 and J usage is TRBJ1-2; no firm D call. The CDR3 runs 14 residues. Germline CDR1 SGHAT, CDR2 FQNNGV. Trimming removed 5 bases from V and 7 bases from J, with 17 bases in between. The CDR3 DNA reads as TGTGCCAGCAGCCTACCCGGCGTGGCGGGTGGCTACACCTTC. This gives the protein CASSLPGVAGGYTF. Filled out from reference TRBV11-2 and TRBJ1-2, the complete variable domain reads EAGVAQSPRYKIIEKRQSVAFWCNPISGHATLYWYQQILGQGPKLLIQFQNNGVVDDSQLPKDRFSAERLKGVDSTLKIQPAKLEDSAVYLCASSLPGVAGGYTFGSGTRLTVV.

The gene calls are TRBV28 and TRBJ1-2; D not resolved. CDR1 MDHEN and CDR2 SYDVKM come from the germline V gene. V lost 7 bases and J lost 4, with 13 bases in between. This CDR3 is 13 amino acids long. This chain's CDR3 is CASTLEQFYGYTF. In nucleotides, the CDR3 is TGTGCCAGCACCTTGGAACAGTTCTATGGCTACACCTTC.

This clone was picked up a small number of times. The chain's CDR3 is CASSWTSGGVYEQYF. CDR3 nucleotide sequence: TGCGCCAGCAGCTGGACTAGCGGGGGGGTCTACGAGCAGTACTTC. This rearrangement joins TRBV5-1 to TRBJ2-7; TRBD2 agrees at 15 bases. The V segment lost 3 bases and the J segment 3 bases; nucleotides outside the gene matches: 1. The germline gives CDR1 SGHRS, CDR2 YFSETQ. The CDR3 runs to 15 residues.

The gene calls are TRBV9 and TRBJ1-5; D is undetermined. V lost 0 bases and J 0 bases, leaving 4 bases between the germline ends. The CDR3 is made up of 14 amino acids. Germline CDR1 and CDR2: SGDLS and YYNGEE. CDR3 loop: CASSVGDSNQPQHF. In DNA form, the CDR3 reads TGTGCCAGCAGCGTAGGTGATAGCAATCAGCCCCAGCATTTT.

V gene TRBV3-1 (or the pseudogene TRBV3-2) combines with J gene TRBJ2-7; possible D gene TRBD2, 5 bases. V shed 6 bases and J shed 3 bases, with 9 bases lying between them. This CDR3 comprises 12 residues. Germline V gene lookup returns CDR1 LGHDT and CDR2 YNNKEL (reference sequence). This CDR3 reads CASSLEDYEQYF. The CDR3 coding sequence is TGTGCCAGCAGTCTGGAGGACTACGAGCAGTACTTC.